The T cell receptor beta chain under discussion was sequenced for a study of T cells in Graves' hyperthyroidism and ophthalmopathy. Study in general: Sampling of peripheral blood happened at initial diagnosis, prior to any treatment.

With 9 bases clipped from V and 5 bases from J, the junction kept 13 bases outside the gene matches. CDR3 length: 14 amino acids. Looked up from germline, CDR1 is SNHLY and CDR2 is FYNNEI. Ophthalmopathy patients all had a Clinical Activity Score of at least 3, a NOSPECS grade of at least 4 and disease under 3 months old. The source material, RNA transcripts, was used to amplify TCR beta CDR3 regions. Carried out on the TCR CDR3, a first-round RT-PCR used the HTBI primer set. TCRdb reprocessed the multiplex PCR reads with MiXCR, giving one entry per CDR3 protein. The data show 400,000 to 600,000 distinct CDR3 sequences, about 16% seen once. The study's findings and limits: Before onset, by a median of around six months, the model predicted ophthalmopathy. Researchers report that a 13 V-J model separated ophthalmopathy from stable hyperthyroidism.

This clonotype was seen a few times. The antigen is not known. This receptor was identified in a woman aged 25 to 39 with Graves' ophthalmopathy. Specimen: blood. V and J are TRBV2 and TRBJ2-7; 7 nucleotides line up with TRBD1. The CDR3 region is CARGRAGGLNEQYF. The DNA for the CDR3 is TGTGCCAGGGGGCGAGCAGGGGGATTAAACGAGCAGTACTTC.